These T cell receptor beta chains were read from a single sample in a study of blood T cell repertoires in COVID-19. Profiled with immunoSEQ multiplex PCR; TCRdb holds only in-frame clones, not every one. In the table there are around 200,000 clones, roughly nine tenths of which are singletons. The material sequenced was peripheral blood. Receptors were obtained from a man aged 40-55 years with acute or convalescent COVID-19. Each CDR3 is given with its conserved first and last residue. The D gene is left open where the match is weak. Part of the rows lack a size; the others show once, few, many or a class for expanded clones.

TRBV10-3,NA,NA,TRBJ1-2,CAIRDTGADGYTF,TGTGCCATCAGGGACACTGGGGCGGATGGCTACACCTTC
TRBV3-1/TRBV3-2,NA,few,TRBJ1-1,CASSSGWTEAFF,TGTGCCAGCAGCTCCGGTTGGACTGAAGCTTTCTTT
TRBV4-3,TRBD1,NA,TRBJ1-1,CASSQGTGATEAFF,TGCGCCAGCAGCCAAGGGACAGGGGCAACTGAAGCTTTCTTT
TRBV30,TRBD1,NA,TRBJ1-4,CAWTGQADEKLFF,TGTGCCTGGACGGGACAGGCGGATGAAAAACTGTTTTTT
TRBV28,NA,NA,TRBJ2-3,CASSQPQGGGTDTQYF,TGTGCCAGCAGTCAGCCACAGGGAGGGGGCACAGATACGCAGTATTTT
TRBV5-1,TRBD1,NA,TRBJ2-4,CASSLTGGSNIQYF,TGCGCCAGCAGCTTGACAGGGGGAAGCAACATTCAGTACTTC
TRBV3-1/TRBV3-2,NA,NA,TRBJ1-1,CASSQTGEAFF,TGTGCCAGCAGCCAAACAGGTGAAGCTTTCTTT
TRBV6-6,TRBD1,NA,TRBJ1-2,CASSLTGGRDYGYTF,TGTGCCAGCAGTCTTACAGGGGGCCGGGACTATGGCTACACCTTC
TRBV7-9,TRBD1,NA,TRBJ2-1,CASSLDRGSYNEQFF,TGTGCCAGCAGCTTGGACAGGGGCTCCTACAATGAGCAGTTCTTC
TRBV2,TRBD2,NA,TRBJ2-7,CASLPVAGYEQYF,TGTGCCAGCCTTCCGGTAGCGGGGTACGAGCAGTACTTC
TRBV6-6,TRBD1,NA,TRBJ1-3,CASSPPGQGARNTIYF,TGTGCCAGCAGCCCCCCGGGACAGGGGGCTAGAAACACCATATATTTT
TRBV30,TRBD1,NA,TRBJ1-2,CAWMDRGFGYGYTF,TGTGCCTGGATGGACAGGGGTTTCGGCTATGGCTACACCTTC
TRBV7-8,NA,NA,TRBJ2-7,CASSLRGLPFYEQYF,TGTGCCAGCAGCTTACGTGGACTACCCTTTTACGAGCAGTACTTC
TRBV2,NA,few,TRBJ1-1,CAIYVMGREFTEAFF,TGTGCCATCTATGTCATGGGCAGGGAATTCACTGAAGCTTTCTTT
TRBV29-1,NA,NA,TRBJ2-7,CSVAGGGDHDEQYF,TGCAGCGTTGCGGGTGGGGGCGACCATGACGAGCAGTACTTC
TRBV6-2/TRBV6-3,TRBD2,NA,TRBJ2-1,CASSSGREQFF,TGTGCCAGCAGCTCCGGGAGGGAGCAGTTCTTC
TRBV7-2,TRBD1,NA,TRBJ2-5,CASSPGDRQQETQYF,TGTGCCAGCAGCCCGGGGGACAGGCAGCAAGAGACCCAGTACTTC
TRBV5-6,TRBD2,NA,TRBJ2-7,CASSQKWLAGSYEQYF,TGTGCCAGCAGCCAGAAGTGGCTAGCGGGTTCTTACGAGCAGTACTTC
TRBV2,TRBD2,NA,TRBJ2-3,CASSLASGSTDTQYF,TGTGCCAGCAGTTTAGCTAGCGGAAGCACAGATACGCAGTATTTT
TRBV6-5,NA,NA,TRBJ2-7,CASSYSWLIGGQYF,TGTGCCAGCAGTTACTCTTGGCTGATAGGGGGGCAGTACTTC
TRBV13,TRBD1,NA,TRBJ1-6,CASSLGRTGSNSPLHF,TGTGCCAGCAGCTTAGGACGGACAGGGTCTAATTCACCCCTCCACTTT
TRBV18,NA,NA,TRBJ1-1,CASSPGENTEAFF,TGTGCCAGCTCACCCGGGGAGAACACTGAAGCTTTCTTT
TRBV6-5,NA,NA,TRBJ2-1,CASSNRGTLVKTFF,TGTGCCAGCAGCAATCGGGGAACGCTGGTTAAAACGTTCTTC
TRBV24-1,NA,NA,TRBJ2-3,CATSEQGLLRDTDTQYF,TGTGCCACCAGTGAACAGGGACTATTGCGGGACACAGATACGCAGTATTTT
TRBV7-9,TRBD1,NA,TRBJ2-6,CASSWGQESSGANVLTF,TGTGCCAGCAGCTGGGGACAGGAAAGCTCTGGGGCCAACGTCCTGACTTTC
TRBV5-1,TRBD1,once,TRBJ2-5,CASSLVGRGLEETQYF,TGCGCCAGCAGCTTGGTGGGCAGGGGGCTGGAAGAGACCCAGTACTTC
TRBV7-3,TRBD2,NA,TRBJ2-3,CASSKLAGGIDTQYF,TGTGCCAGCAGCAAACTAGCGGGGGGCATCGATACGCAGTATTTT
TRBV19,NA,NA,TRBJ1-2,CASSAGGGYTF,TGTGCCAGTAGTGCAGGTGGCGGCTACACCTTC